Sequencing of this TCR beta chain was carried out in a study of blood T cell repertoires in COVID-19. For the study at large: T cells, B-cell-depleted T cells, or PBMCs supplied cDNA or gDNA.

This clone was picked up one time. The method was immunoSEQ multiplex PCR; TCRdb's version includes in-frame clones alone and lacks a portion of them. The sample has about 250,000 clones; 75% to 85% are singletons. Sequences were obtained from PBMCs or T cells enriched from blood (not recorded which). The TCR sequence derives from a woman between 45 and 65 years old with acute COVID-19.

DNA for the CDR3: TGTGCCAGCAGGGGCTGGGAGACCCAGTACTTC. This codes for CASRGWETQYF. This sequence joins TRBV12-3 or TRBV12-4 and TRBJ2-5; D unresolved. Trimming stripped 6 bases from V and 5 bases from J, with 7 bases between. The CDR3 loop spans 11 amino acids.